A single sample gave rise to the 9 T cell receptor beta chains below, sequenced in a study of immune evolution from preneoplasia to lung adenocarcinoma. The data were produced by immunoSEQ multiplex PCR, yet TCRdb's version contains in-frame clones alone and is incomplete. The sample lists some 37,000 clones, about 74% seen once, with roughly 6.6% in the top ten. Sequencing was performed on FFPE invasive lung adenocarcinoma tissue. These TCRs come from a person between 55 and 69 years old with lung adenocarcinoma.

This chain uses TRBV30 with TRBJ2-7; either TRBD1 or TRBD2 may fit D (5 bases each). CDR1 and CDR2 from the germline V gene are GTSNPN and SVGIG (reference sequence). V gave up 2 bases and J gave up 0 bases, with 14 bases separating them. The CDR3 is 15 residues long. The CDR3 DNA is TGTGCCTGGAGTTCACAGGCGAGGGGCTCCTACGAGCAGTACTTC. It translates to CAWSSQARGSYEQYF.

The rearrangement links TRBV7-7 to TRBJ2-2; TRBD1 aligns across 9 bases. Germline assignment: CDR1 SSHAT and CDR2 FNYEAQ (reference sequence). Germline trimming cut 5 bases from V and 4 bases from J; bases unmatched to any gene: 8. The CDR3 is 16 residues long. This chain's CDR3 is CASSATGGWSTGELFF. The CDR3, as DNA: TGTGCCAGCAGCGCAACAGGGGGCTGGAGCACCGGGGAGCTGTTTTTT.

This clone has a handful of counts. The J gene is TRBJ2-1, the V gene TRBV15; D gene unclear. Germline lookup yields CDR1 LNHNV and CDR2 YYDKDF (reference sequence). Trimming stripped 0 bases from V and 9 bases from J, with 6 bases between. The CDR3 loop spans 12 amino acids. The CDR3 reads CATSRDLGEQFF. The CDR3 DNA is TGTGCCACCAGCAGAGATCTGGGTGAGCAGTTCTTC.

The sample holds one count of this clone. The CDR3 nucleotides are TGTGCCAGCAGTTACCCACAGGGGGCGGGCTATGGCTACACCTTC. It yields the protein CASSYPQGAGYGYTF. The chain uses TRBV6-5 and TRBJ1-2; 9 bases are a match to TRBD1. Germline loops: CDR1 MNHEY, CDR2 SVGAGI. The junction had 5 bases not matched to a gene; V was cut back by 2 bases and J by 4 bases. The CDR3 is made up of 15 amino acids.

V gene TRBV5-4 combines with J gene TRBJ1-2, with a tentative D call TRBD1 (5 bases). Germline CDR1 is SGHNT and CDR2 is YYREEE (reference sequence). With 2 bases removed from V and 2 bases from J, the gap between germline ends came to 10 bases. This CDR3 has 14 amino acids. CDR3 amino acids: CASSFPGGNYGYTF. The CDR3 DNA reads TGTGCCAGCAGCTTTCCGGGGGGGAACTATGGCTACACCTTC. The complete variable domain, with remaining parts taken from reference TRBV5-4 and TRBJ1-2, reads ETGVTQSPTHLIKTRGQQVTLRCSSQSGHNTVSWYQQALGQGPQFIFQYYREEENGRGNFPPRFSGLQFPNYSSELNVNALELDDSALYLCASSFPGGNYGYTFGSGTRLTVV.

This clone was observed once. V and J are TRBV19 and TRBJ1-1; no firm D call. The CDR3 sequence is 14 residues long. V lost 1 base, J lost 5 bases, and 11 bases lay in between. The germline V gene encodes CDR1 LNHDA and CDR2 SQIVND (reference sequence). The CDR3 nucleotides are TGTGCCAGTAGTATAGGTCTCCGCGCTACTGAAGCTTTCTTT. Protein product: CASSIGLRATEAFF.

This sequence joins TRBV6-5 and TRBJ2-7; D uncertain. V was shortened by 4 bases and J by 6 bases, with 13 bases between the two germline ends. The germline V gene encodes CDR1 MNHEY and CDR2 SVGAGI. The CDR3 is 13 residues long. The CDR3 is CASSSAHEREQYF. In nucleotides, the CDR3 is TGTGCCAGCAGTTCGGCACATGAGCGCGAGCAGTACTTC.

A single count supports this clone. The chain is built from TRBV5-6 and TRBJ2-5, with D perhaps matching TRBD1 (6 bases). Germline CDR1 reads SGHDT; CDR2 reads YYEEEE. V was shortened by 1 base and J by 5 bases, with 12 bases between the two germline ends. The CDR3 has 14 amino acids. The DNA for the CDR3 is TGTGCCAGCAGCTTGTTAACAGGGAAGGAGACCCAGTACTTC. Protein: CASSLLTGKETQYF.

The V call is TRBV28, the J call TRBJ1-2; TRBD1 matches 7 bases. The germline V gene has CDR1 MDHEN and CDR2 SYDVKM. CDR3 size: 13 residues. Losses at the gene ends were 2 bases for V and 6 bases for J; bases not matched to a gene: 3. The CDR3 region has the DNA TGTGCCAGCAGTTTAAGACAGGGACATGGCTACACCTTC. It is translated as CASSLRQGHGYTF.